This TCR beta chain comes out of a study of response to subunit inactivated influenza vaccine. General study points: The authors suggested that every seasonal influenza vaccination recruits few new T cells.

This clonotype was detected only a few times. Antigen specificity is unknown. Germline-derived CDR1 and CDR2 are LGHDT and YNNKEL (reference sequence). The CDR3 is 15 amino acids. J was trimmed by 1 base and V by 4 bases; bases with no gene match: 5. TCRdb processed the RT-PCR reads anew with MiXCR; each CDR3 protein has one entry. The sample carries 430,000 or so distinct CDR3 sequences, approximately 9.9% recorded once. The sequenced sample was PBMCs from blood, obtained roughly 48 days after vaccination. The clonotype originates from a man aged 45 to 65 who received an inactivated influenza vaccine. V gene TRBV3-1 combines with J gene TRBJ2-5; the match to TRBD2 covers 8 bases. The CDR3 loop is CASSLGLALQETQYF. In nucleotides, the CDR3 is TGTGCCAGCAGCCTTGGACTAGCCCTCCAAGAGACCCAGTACTTC.